The 27 T cell receptor beta chains below were found in one sample sequenced in a study of identical twins (dated by TCRdb to 2015 to 2016). The library was built by means of 5' RACE. Sequencing was performed on an Illumina HiSeq 2000. TCRdb took the public reads, trimmed them with fastp at Q25, ran MiXCR for clone calling and kept in-frame beta chains. A single entry per CDR3 protein holds the most common genes and DNA from its merged rows. The sample data list 250,000 to 350,000 distinct CDR3 sequences, and roughly 9% of these were observed just once. 7% to 8.5% of the sample belongs to the ten largest clones. This sample also belongs to another study, concerning yellow fever vaccine responses in identical twins.

Sequencing was done on a sample of CD8+ T cells sorted from blood. All receptors come from a woman younger than 30 in good health.

This clonotype was seen only a few times. The rearrangement uses TRBV28 and TRBJ1-1, with D uncertain. V lost 6 bases and J lost 3, with 17 bases in between. Germline CDR1 is MDHEN and CDR2 is SYDVKM. This CDR3 is built from 15 residues. The CDR3 DNA sequence: TGTGCCAGCAGCCTGTTCCCGGGGAGTGACACTGAAGCTTTCTTT. Translated: CASSLFPGSDTEAFF.

The chain carries TRBV20-1 and TRBJ2-7, with 7 positions matching TRBD2. CDR3 size: 15 residues. V was clipped by 3 bases and J by 3 bases; unmatched bases: 11. Germline V gene lookup returns CDR1 DFQATT and CDR2 SNEGSKA (reference sequence). The CDR3 region is CSARERTSPIYEQYF. CDR3 in DNA: TGCAGTGCTAGGGAACGGACTAGTCCCATCTACGAGCAGTACTTC.

This chain uses TRBV5-1 with TRBJ1-1, with D perhaps matching TRBD1 (6 bases). CDR1 and CDR2 from the germline V gene are SGHRS and YFSETQ. Deletions cut 0 bases from V and 2 bases from J, with 14 bases between. The length of the CDR3 is 16 residues. CDR3 sequence: CASSLAYGQSNTEAFF. DNA for the CDR3: TGCGCCAGCAGCTTGGCCTATGGACAGTCTAACACTGAAGCTTTCTTT.

In its sample, this clonotype was seen a few times. V usage is TRBV5-6 and J usage is TRBJ1-2; TRBD1 matches 7 bases. Losses at the gene ends were 0 bases for V and 4 bases for J; bases not matched to a gene: 3. CDR3 size: 14 residues. Looked up from germline, CDR1 is SGHDT and CDR2 is YYEEEE. CDR3 nucleotide sequence: TGTGCCAGCAGCTTGGGAGCAGGGGGCTATGGCTACACCTTC. This encodes CASSLGAGGYGYTF.

This clonotype showed up many times. This sequence joins TRBV4-3 and TRBJ2-2; D possibly uses TRBD1 or TRBD2 (5 bases each). The CDR3 has 16 residues. The germline V gene encodes CDR1 LGHNA and CDR2 YSLEER. V was cut by 0 bases and J by 5 bases, with 13 bases left in between. The CDR3 spells CASSQDRGPVTGELFF. The CDR3 DNA reads as TGCGCCAGCAGCCAAGATCGGGGACCCGTTACCGGGGAGCTGTTTTTT.

This clonotype turned up a few times. This sequence joins TRBV11-3 and TRBJ2-1; TRBD1 might be the D (5 bases). Deletions cut 2 bases from V and 0 bases from J, with 17 bases between. CDR3 size: 18 residues. CDR1 is SGHNT and CDR2 is YENEEA in the germline V gene. CDR3 in amino acids: CASSLNRRQLSSYNEQFF. The CDR3 DNA is TGTGCCAGCAGCTTAAACCGGAGACAGTTAAGCTCCTACAATGAGCAGTTCTTC. The full variable domain, with the rest looked up from reference TRBV11-3 and TRBJ2-1, is EAGVVQSPRYKIIEKKQPVAFWCNPISGHNTLYWYLQNLGQGPELLIRYENEEAVDDSQLPKDRFSAERLKGVDSTLKIQPAELGDSAVYLCASSLNRRQLSSYNEQFFGPGTRLTVL.

This clonotype was detected many times. This chain connects TRBV27 to TRBJ2-7; D is unresolved. The germline CDR1 and CDR2 sequences are MNHEY and SMNVEV (reference sequence). CDR3 length: 13 amino acids. Trimming removed 4 bases from V and 3 bases from J, with 10 bases in between. This CDR3 reads CASSYGPRYEQYF. The CDR3 region has the DNA TGTGCCAGCAGTTACGGACCGCGCTACGAGCAGTACTTC.

A few counts support this clonotype. The CDR3 DNA follows: TGTGCCTGGAGTGTCCAGGGTGCCGGGGAGCTGTTTTTT. Its protein product is CAWSVQGAGELFF. The chain couples TRBV30 to TRBJ2-2; D is possibly TRBD1 (5 bases). Looked up from germline, CDR1 is GTSNPN and CDR2 is SVGIG (reference sequence). The CDR3 contains 13 residues. Trimming removed 0 bases at V and 6 bases at J, with 8 bases between.

This clonotype was counted at least ten times. The genes are TRBV6-1 and TRBJ2-5; D may be TRBD1 or TRBD2 (6 bases each). CDR1 is MNHNS, CDR2 SASEGT, per germline. V was clipped by 5 bases and J by 3 bases, with 19 bases between them. The CDR3 spans 16 residues. As DNA, the CDR3 is TGTGCCAGCAGTATCAACAGGAGGGGGTCGGAAGAGACCCAGTACTTC. Protein product: CASSINRRGSEETQYF.

V gene TRBV27 combines with J gene TRBJ2-7; a weak D match, TRBD1 (7 bases). This CDR3 has 16 amino acids. The V gene lost 1 base and the J gene lost 2 bases, with 15 bases spanning the gap. CDR1 and CDR2 (germline): MNHEY, SMNVEV (reference sequence). In DNA form, the CDR3 reads TGTGCCAGCAGTTTATGGTTGGGACAGCGGGCCTACGAGCAGTACTTC. This translates into CASSLWLGQRAYEQYF.

This clonotype was picked up a small number of times. This chain connects TRBV6-2 or TRBV6-3 to TRBJ2-2; 11 nucleotides agree with TRBD1. The CDR3 totals 12 residues. The germline V gene encodes CDR1 MNHEY and CDR2 SVGEGT. Trimming at V came to 8 bases and at J to 7 bases, leaving 0 bases not matched to a gene. The CDR3 DNA is TGTGCCAGCGGGACAGGGGGCGGGGAGCTGTTTTTT. Its protein product is CASGTGGGELFF.

A few counts support this clonotype. The chain combines TRBV5-1 with TRBJ2-2; 12 bases are a match to TRBD2. The length of the CDR3 is 18 residues. Germline CDR1 SGHRS, CDR2 YFSETQ. The junction had 4 bases not matched to a gene; V was cut back by 1 base and J by 0 bases. As DNA, the CDR3 is TGCGCCAGCAGCTTGTGGCTAGCGGGAGGGGCGAACACCGGGGAGCTGTTTTTT. It specifies CASSLWLAGGANTGELFF.

This clonotype has at least ten counts. The J gene is TRBJ2-7, the V gene TRBV15, with 12 bases matching TRBD2. The germline V gene has CDR1 LNHNV and CDR2 YYDKDF (reference sequence). Trimming took 9 bases from V and 4 from J; bases not matched to a gene: 7. CDR3 size: 14 residues. The CDR3 nucleotides are TGTGCCACTACCCCGACTAGCGGGAGTTACGAGCAGTACTTC. This encodes CATTPTSGSYEQYF.

V is TRBV6-5 and J is TRBJ2-3, with unresolved D. The V end was cut by 2 bases, the J end by 0 bases, with 3 bases between. The CDR3 totals 13 residues. Per the germline V gene, CDR1 is MNHEY and CDR2 is SVGAGI. The CDR3 DNA sequence: TGTGCCAGCAGTTACCCTAGCACAGATACGCAGTATTTT. Protein: CASSYPSTDTQYF.

About this clonotype: One junction end does not reproduce the germline sequence, and a read error may be involved. This rearrangement joins TRBV7-6 to TRBJ1-3, with D perhaps matching TRBD1 (6 bases). CDR3 size: 16 residues. Per the germline V gene, CDR1 is SGHVS and CDR2 is FNYEAQ. The CDR3 DNA reads as TGTGCCAGCAGCTTAGGAACAGGGACTACTGGAAACTCCATATATTTT. Protein product: CASSLGTGTTGNSIYF.

This clonotype was picked up many times. The rearrangement uses TRBV4-3 and TRBJ2-3; 12 bases align to TRBD2. V dropped 5 bases and J dropped 2; count of bases not matched to a gene: 2. Germline V CDR1 and CDR2: LGHNA, YSLEER. This CDR3 has 15 residues. The CDR3: CASSWTSGNTDTQYF. For the CDR3, the DNA is TGCGCCAGCAGCTGGACTAGCGGGAACACAGATACGCAGTATTTT.

This clonotype was recorded a few times. One junction end disagrees with the germline gene, perhaps due to a read error. The rearrangement uses TRBV5-5 and TRBJ1-1; D remains unclear. The CDR3 contains 13 residues. Germline CDR1 SGHKS, CDR2 YYEKEE (reference sequence). The CDR3 sequence: CASSLYLNTEVFF. CDR3 coding DNA: TGTGCCAGCAGCTTGTACCTGAACACTGAAGTTTTCTTT.

This rearrangement joins TRBV18 to TRBJ2-7; D possibly corresponds to TRBD2 (5 bases). This CDR3 region has 14 residues. In germline, CDR1 is KGHSH, CDR2 LQKENI. The germline V and J ends were trimmed by 3 bases and 4 bases, with 13 bases remaining between them. CDR3 DNA sequence: TGTGCCAGCTCACCGGCAAGGGAGCTATACGAGCAGTACTTC. This encodes CASSPARELYEQYF.

This sequence joins TRBV21-1 and TRBJ2-7. TRBV21-1 is designated a pseudogene. The CDR3 has 15 amino acids. Here the CDR3 DNA reads TGTGCCAGCAGCAAAGAAGGACAGGCGGTCCAGGAGCAGTACTTC. Its translation is CASSKEGQAVQEQYF.

The V call is TRBV11-2, the J call TRBJ2-1, with unresolved D. Germline CDR1 is SGHAT and CDR2 is FQNNGV. Trimming stripped 4 bases from V and 15 bases from J, with 13 bases between. The CDR3 has 11 amino acids. CDR3 in amino acids: CASSSLGRPFF. As DNA, the CDR3 is TGTGCCAGCAGCTCTTTGGGTCGGCCGTTCTTC.

This clonotype was found many times. The gene calls are TRBV12-3 or TRBV12-4 and TRBJ1-2; D is unclear. V lost 4 bases to trimming and J lost 2 bases, with 17 bases between them. This CDR3 is built from 16 residues. The CDR3 DNA sequence: TGTGCCAGCAGTTCCCCCCTCTGGGAGACCAACTATGGCTACACCTTC. Translated: CASSSPLWETNYGYTF.

This chain joins TRBV6-5 and TRBJ2-1; perhaps TRBD1 as D (6 bases). CDR1 and CDR2 (germline): MNHEY, SVGAGI. V gave up 0 bases and J gave up 1 base, with 10 bases separating them. The CDR3 contains 16 residues. CDR3 loop: CASSYSDTGSYNEQFF. DNA of the CDR3: TGTGCCAGCAGTTACTCAGATACAGGGTCCTACAATGAGCAGTTCTTC.

The genes are TRBV20-1 and TRBJ2-1; D is unresolved. The CDR3 is 15 residues long. Germline V CDR1 and CDR2: DFQATT, SNEGSKA (reference sequence). V lost 0 bases to trimming and J lost 7 bases, with 16 bases between them. This CDR3 reads CSARDRHQTLNEQFF. The CDR3 DNA follows: TGCAGTGCTAGAGATCGACACCAAACCTTAAATGAGCAGTTCTTC.

This clonotype was recorded many times. V gene TRBV28 combines with J gene TRBJ2-5; TRBD2 aligns across 14 bases. Germline CDR1 and CDR2: MDHEN and SYDVKM. The CDR3 consists of 16 residues. V trimming: 4 bases; J trimming: 5 bases; junction bases outside the gene matches: 6. The CDR3, as DNA: TGTGCCAGCAGTTCCCTCGGACTAGCGGGAGGTGAGACCCAGTACTTC. Its protein is CASSSLGLAGGETQYF.

This clonotype was seen only a few times. The chain couples TRBV4-1 to TRBJ2-5, with D perhaps TRBD2 (6 bases). Germline V gene data show CDR1 as MGHRA and CDR2 as YSYEKL. V dropped 1 base and J dropped 2 bases, with 11 bases sitting between them. The CDR3 length is 15 residues. CDR3 sequence (DNA): TGCGCCAGCAGCCAAGGAGAGGGGACTCAAGAGACCCAGTACTTC. Encoded protein: CASSQGEGTQETQYF.

Of note for this clonotype: A read error may explain this, as a much larger clone is one base away. Because the CDR3 is missing its conserved closing phenylalanine or tryptophan, this is likely a read error. CDR3 DNA: TGTGCCAAAACGACTAGCGAAAGCTCCTACGAGCAGTACCTC. Residues: CAKTTSESSYEQYL. V usage is TRBV2 and J usage is TRBJ2-7; TRBD2 agrees at 8 bases. Germline V CDR1 and CDR2: SNHLY, FYNNEI. The CDR3 runs 14 residues. Unmatched junction bases numbered 8, after V lost 10 bases and J lost 0 bases.

The chain carries TRBV27 and TRBJ2-7; maybe TRBD2 (6 bases). In germline, CDR1 is MNHEY, CDR2 SMNVEV (reference sequence). This CDR3 is 14 amino acids long. With 3 bases removed from V and 3 bases from J, the gap between germline ends came to 12 bases. The CDR3 spells CASSFGDSRYEQYF. The CDR3 DNA follows: TGTGCCAGCAGTTTCGGGGACTCCCGCTACGAGCAGTACTTC.